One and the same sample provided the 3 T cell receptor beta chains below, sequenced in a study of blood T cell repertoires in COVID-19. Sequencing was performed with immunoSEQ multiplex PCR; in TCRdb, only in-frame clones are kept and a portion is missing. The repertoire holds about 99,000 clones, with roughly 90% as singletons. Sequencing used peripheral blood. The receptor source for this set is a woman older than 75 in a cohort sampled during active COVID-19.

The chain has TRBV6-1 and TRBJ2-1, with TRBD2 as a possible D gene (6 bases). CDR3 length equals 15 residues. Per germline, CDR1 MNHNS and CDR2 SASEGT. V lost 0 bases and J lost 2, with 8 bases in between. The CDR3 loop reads CASSEAGLTYNEQFF. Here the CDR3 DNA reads TGTGCCAGCAGTGAAGCGGGACTGACCTACAATGAGCAGTTCTTC.

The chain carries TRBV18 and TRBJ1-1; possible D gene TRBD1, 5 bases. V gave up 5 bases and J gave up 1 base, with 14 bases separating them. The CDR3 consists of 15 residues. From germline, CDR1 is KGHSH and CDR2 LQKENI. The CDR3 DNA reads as TGTGCCAGCTCATCGTCGATTGGGGCGAACACTGAAGCTTTCTTT. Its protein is CASSSSIGANTEAFF.

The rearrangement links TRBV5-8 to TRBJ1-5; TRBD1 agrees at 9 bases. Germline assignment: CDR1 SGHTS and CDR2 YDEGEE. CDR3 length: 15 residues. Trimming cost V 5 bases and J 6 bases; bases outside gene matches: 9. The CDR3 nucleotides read TGTGCCAGCAGACCACAGGGGGCGGGCGGTCAGCCCCAGCATTTT. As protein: CASRPQGAGGQPQHF.